Listed here are 3 T cell receptor beta chains from one sample, sequenced in a study of metastatic and nonmetastatic thyroid tumors. TCRdb re-analyzed the PCR reads through MiXCR. This table holds approximately 38,000 clones, around 16% found once. All patients were treatment-naive before thyroid surgery. Sequencing input: tumor tissue. The origin of the receptors is a female donor with papillary thyroid cancer or a benign thyroid nodule (not recorded which). Some clones in this sample may be carry-over from other donors' samples.

This clone was seen ten or more times. The genes are TRBV5-1 and TRBJ2-3; 8 nucleotides match TRBD2. This CDR3 has 15 residues. Germline V gives CDR1 SGHRS, CDR2 YFSETQ. With V trimmed by 1 base and J by 0 bases, 1 base remained unmatched. The CDR3 loop is CASSLSSGSTDTQYF. The CDR3 DNA follows: TGCGCCAGCAGCTTGTCTAGCGGGAGCACAGATACGCAGTATTTT.

This clone is medium-sized within its sample. The chain carries TRBV6-2 or TRBV6-3 and TRBJ1-2; TRBD1 aligns across 10 bases. Looked up from germline, CDR1 is MNHEY and CDR2 is SVGEGT. The CDR3 has 17 amino acids. V shed 4 bases and J 5 bases; nucleotides not matched to a gene: 13. CDR3 sequence (DNA): TGTGCCAGCAGTTCTTATACCGGGACAGGGGATTCTTATGGCTACACCTTC. Its protein is CASSSYTGTGDSYGYTF.

The J gene is TRBJ2-1, the V gene TRBV20-1, with TRBD1 as a possible D gene (6 bases). V lost 5 bases and J 0 bases, leaving 14 bases between the germline ends. CDR3 length: 15 residues. Per germline, CDR1 DFQATT and CDR2 SNEGSKA (reference sequence). The CDR3 sequence is CSAEVGDTSYNEQFF. DNA for the CDR3: TGCAGTGCTGAGGTGGGGGACACCTCCTACAATGAGCAGTTCTTC.